The 23 T cell receptor beta chains presented below share a single source sample, sequenced in a study of OX40 agonist ivuxolimab in advanced cancers. TCRdb's copy holds only in-frame clones and misses some; the assay was immunoSEQ multiplex PCR. This sample has fewer than 85,000 clones, with around four fifths found just once. Sequenced material: CD4+ or CD8+ T cells sorted from blood, taken in a trial of the OX40 agonist ivuxolimab. The receptors shown here come from an adult with an advanced solid tumor such as melanoma, head and neck, liver or kidney cancer.

The chain links TRBV28 to TRBJ2-5; 10 positions match TRBD2. The CDR3 has 16 residues. V lost 5 bases, J lost 5 bases, and 11 bases stayed unmatched. Germline V gene sequence: CDR1 MDHEN, CDR2 SYDVKM. The CDR3 sequence: CASSQAGGPQGETQYF. CDR3 DNA sequence: TGTGCCAGCAGTCAAGCGGGAGGGCCGCAGGGGGAGACCCAGTACTTC.

The chain combines TRBV7-3 with TRBJ2-5, with TRBD2 matching 8 bases. Germline CDR1 SGHTA, CDR2 FQGTGA. The J segment lost 4 bases and the V segment lost 6 bases, leaving 4 bases of the junction unmatched. The CDR3 is 13 residues long. CDR3 in DNA: TGTGCCAGCAGTAGCACTAGCGGAGAGACCCAGTACTTC. Protein: CASSSTSGETQYF.

The V call is TRBV11-3, the J call TRBJ2-2, with TRBD1 matching 8 bases. This CDR3 is built from 15 residues. Germline V gene sequence: CDR1 SGHNT, CDR2 YENEEA. With V trimmed by 4 bases and J by 6 bases, 7 bases remained unmatched. CDR3 region: CASSSGRTGSGELFF. In DNA form, the CDR3 reads TGTGCCAGCAGCTCGGGTCGGACAGGGTCCGGGGAGCTGTTTTTT.

V and J are TRBV18 and TRBJ2-6; 11 nucleotides agree with TRBD2. The CDR3 sequence is 16 residues long. Germline assignment: CDR1 KGHSH and CDR2 LQKENI. Germline trimming cut 5 bases from V and 2 bases from J; bases unmatched to any gene: 2. CDR3 sequence reads: CASSAGLAAGANVLTF. DNA for the CDR3: TGTGCCAGCTCAGCGGGACTAGCGGCTGGGGCCAACGTCCTGACTTTC.

The chain links TRBV7-6 to TRBJ2-3; D remains unclear. The CDR3 sequence is 15 residues long. Germline lookup yields CDR1 SGHVS and CDR2 FNYEAQ. Trimming took 5 bases from V and 5 from J, leaving 17 bases between them. DNA of the CDR3: TGTGCCAGCAGCCCCTACTCCGTCCCGGGAGATACGCAGTATTTT. Amino acid sequence: CASSPYSVPGDTQYF.

J is TRBJ2-3 and V is TRBV7-8; D is possibly TRBD2 (6 bases). Trimming took off 4 bases at V and 3 bases at J, with 23 bases between the two ends. The CDR3 has 18 amino acids. The V gene's germline CDR1 is SGHVS and CDR2 FQNEAQ. CDR3: CASSYIHLTSPSTDTQYF. In DNA, the CDR3 is TGTGCCAGCAGCTACATACACTTGACTAGTCCCAGTACAGATACGCAGTATTTT.

The chain has TRBV30 and TRBJ2-1; 8 bases are shared with TRBD2. V was clipped by 8 bases and J by 4 bases; unmatched bases: 1. Germline-derived CDR1 and CDR2 are GTSNPN and SVGIG (reference sequence). This CDR3 has 11 residues. This CDR3 is CARGGYNEQFF. The DNA for the CDR3 is TGTGCCCGGGGGGGTTACAATGAGCAGTTCTTC. Full variable domain (outside the CDR3, taken from reference TRBV30 and TRBJ2-1): SQTIHQWPATLVQPVGSPLSLECTVEGTSNPNLYWYRQAAGRGLQLLFYSVGIGQISSEVPQNLSASRPQDRQFILSSKKLLLSDSGFYLCARGGYNEQFFGPGTRLTVL.

The gene calls are TRBV7-3 and TRBJ2-3; possibly TRBD1 or TRBD2 for D (6 bases each). The CDR3 is made up of 15 amino acids. V lost 5 bases, J lost 5 bases, and 17 bases lay in between. Germline assignment: CDR1 SGHTA and CDR2 FQGTGA. Here the CDR3 DNA reads TGTGCCAGCAGCCAAAACCGGGGGCTGGAAGATACGCAGTATTTT. Translated: CASSQNRGLEDTQYF.

V usage is TRBV7-2 and J usage is TRBJ2-7; tentative D call: TRBD1 (5 bases). Trimming took 3 bases from V and 1 from J, leaving 10 bases between them. The CDR3 runs 14 residues. Germline CDR1 and CDR2: SGHTA and FQGNSA. CDR3 DNA sequence: TGTGCCAGCAGCTTTAGGACACAATCCTACGAGCAGTACTTC. Its protein product is CASSFRTQSYEQYF.

This chain links TRBV25-1 with TRBJ2-3, with D maybe TRBD1 (5 bases). V shed 4 bases and J shed 3 bases, with 14 bases lying between them. The V gene's germline CDR1 is MGHDK and CDR2 SYGVNS. The CDR3 loop spans 15 amino acids. The CDR3 bases are TGTGCCAGCAGTGCCAGGGTAGGGATTACAGATACGCAGTATTTT. As protein: CASSARVGITDTQYF.

The CDR3 reads CASDPGTEYNQPQHF. CDR3 bases: TGCGCCAGCGACCCTGGGACAGAGTACAATCAGCCCCAGCATTTT. The chain uses TRBV10-1 and TRBJ1-5; TRBD1 matches 7 bases. Germline assignment: CDR1 WNHNN and CDR2 SYGVQD (reference sequence). With V trimmed by 8 bases and J by 3 bases, 10 bases remained unmatched. The CDR3 covers 15 residues.

The V and J genes are TRBV28 and TRBJ1-5, with D unresolved. The CDR3 is 15 residues long. V lost 10 bases to trimming and J lost 4 bases, with 20 bases between them. Germline CDR1 and CDR2: MDHEN and SYDVKM. The CDR3 here is CAITLHRDLNQPQHF. In DNA form, the CDR3 reads TGTGCCATCACTCTCCACCGGGATTTAAATCAGCCCCAGCATTTT.

The chain employs TRBV7-3 and TRBJ1-3; maybe TRBD1 (6 bases). V was pared by 8 bases and J by 2 bases, with 10 bases between. This CDR3 is 13 amino acids long. Germline V lookup: CDR1 SGHTA, CDR2 FQGTGA. The CDR3 DNA follows: TGTGCCAGCCAGGGGTCACCTGGAAACACCATATATTTT. Its translation is CASQGSPGNTIYF.

The CDR3 DNA reads TGTGCCAGCAAGGGGACTAGCGCCAGCACAGATACGCAGTATTTT. Its translation is CASKGTSASTDTQYF. V is TRBV28 and J is TRBJ2-3; 10 bases fit TRBD2. This CDR3 is 15 amino acids long. The J segment lost 0 bases and the V segment lost 7 bases, leaving 4 bases of the junction unmatched. Germline assignment: CDR1 MDHEN and CDR2 SYDVKM.

J is TRBJ2-1 and V is TRBV30; no definite D call. The CDR3 loop spans 13 amino acids. V lost 1 base and J lost 7, with 11 bases in between. Germline lookup yields CDR1 GTSNPN and CDR2 SVGIG (reference sequence). The CDR3 nucleotides are TGTGCCTGGAGTGCCTCCCTTCAGAATGAGCAGTTCTTC. It codes for CAWSASLQNEQFF.

V and J are TRBV9 and TRBJ2-4, with TRBD2 identical over 11 bases. V gave up 6 bases and J gave up 8 bases; unmatched junction bases: 7. In germline, CDR1 is SGDLS, CDR2 YYNGEE. CDR3 size: 14 residues. Here the CDR3 DNA reads TGTGCCAGCACACGTAGCGGGGGGGCAGACATTCAGTACTTC. Translating it yields CASTRSGGADIQYF. The complete variable domain, with remaining parts taken from reference TRBV9 and TRBJ2-4, reads DSGVTQTPKHLITATGQRVTLRCSPRSGDLSVYWYQQSLDQGLQFLIQYYNGEERAKGNILERFSAQQFPDLHSELNLSSLELGDSALYFCASTRSGGADIQYFGAGTRLSVL.

This chain links TRBV10-3 with TRBJ2-7; 9 positions match TRBD2. J lost 0 bases, V lost 4 bases, and 7 bases had no gene match. The CDR3 loop spans 16 amino acids. In germline, CDR1 is ENHRY, CDR2 SYGVKD. The CDR3 reads CAISAGSGGTSYEQYF. The CDR3 coding sequence is TGTGCCATCAGTGCTGGTAGCGGGGGTACCTCCTACGAGCAGTACTTC.

This rearrangement joins TRBV29-1 to TRBJ1-2; TRBD1 matches 7 bases. Losses at the gene ends were 7 bases for V and 3 bases for J; bases not matched to a gene: 5. Germline V gives CDR1 SQVTM, CDR2 ANQGSEA. The CDR3 sequence is 12 residues long. The CDR3 sequence: CSAGGGDYGYTF. CDR3 nucleotides: TGCAGCGCAGGGGGAGGAGACTATGGCTACACCTTC.

This chain joins TRBV7-8 and TRBJ1-1; TRBD1 matches at 7 bases. V lost 5 bases to trimming and J lost 5 bases; unmatched junction nucleotides: 11. This CDR3 is built from 15 residues. CDR1 SGHVS and CDR2 FQNEAQ come from the germline V gene. The CDR3, as DNA: TGTGCCAGCAGCCCCCGAGGGGGCAGGCGTACTGAAGCTTTCTTT. It encodes CASSPRGGRRTEAFF. The full variable domain, rest sourced from reference TRBV7-8 and TRBJ1-1, is GAGVSQSPRYKVAKRGQDVALRCDPISGHVSLFWYQQALGQGPEFLTYFQNEAQLDKSGLPSDRFFAERPEGSVSTLKIQRTQQEDSAVYLCASSPRGGRRTEAFFGQGTRLTVV.

The chain joins TRBV11-2 to TRBJ2-7; D may correspond to TRBD1 or TRBD2 (5 bases each). The CDR3 runs to 15 residues. The germline V gene encodes CDR1 SGHAT and CDR2 FQNNGV. Deletions cut 4 bases from V and 6 bases from J, with 19 bases between. CDR3 DNA sequence: TGTGCCAGCAGCTCCTACGCCTCCGGGGCCTCCGAGCAGTACTTC. Translation gives CASSSYASGASEQYF.

This sequence joins TRBV28 and TRBJ1-2; D unresolved. Trimming pared 8 bases from V and 7 bases from J, leaving 14 bases between. CDR3 length: 12 amino acids. The germline gives CDR1 MDHEN, CDR2 SYDVKM. The CDR3 DNA sequence: TGTGCCAGCCTTCACCCTTTAGGTGGCTACACCTTC. The encoded protein is CASLHPLGGYTF.

The CDR3 nucleotides are TGTGCCAGCAGCCCCCGGACAGGTTTGGATAATTCACCCCTCCACTTT. This gives the protein CASSPRTGLDNSPLHF. The rearrangement joins TRBV7-2 to TRBJ1-6; 7 bases are shared with TRBD1. This CDR3 has 16 amino acids. The germline V gene has CDR1 SGHTA and CDR2 FQGNSA. The V segment lost 5 bases and the J segment 5 bases; nucleotides outside the gene matches: 9.

The genes are TRBV28 and TRBJ2-2; D possibly corresponds to TRBD2 (5 bases). Germline CDR1 is MDHEN and CDR2 is SYDVKM. Trimming left V 5 bases short and J 5 bases short, with 18 bases between. CDR3 length: 16 amino acids. This CDR3 is CASSPHGITITGELFF. The CDR3 DNA sequence: TGTGCCAGCAGTCCCCACGGGATAACTATAACCGGGGAGCTGTTTTTT. The whole variable domain, filled in from reference TRBV28 and TRBJ2-2, reads DVKVTQSSRYLVKRTGEKVFLECVQDMDHENMFWYRQDPGLGLRLIYFSYDVKMKEKGDIPEGYSVSREKKERFSLILESASTNQTSMYLCASSPHGITITGELFFGEGSRLTVL.